The entry below describes one TCR beta chain. This sample was taken from a study of blood T cells in healthy people across ages. V trimming: 7 bases; J trimming: 5 bases; junction bases outside the gene matches: 3. Germline-derived CDR1 and CDR2 are MNHNY and SVGAGI (reference sequence). The CDR3 is 13 amino acids. The second PCR ran about 6 to 12 cycles with a sample-barcoded 5' primer and J-beta primers. TCRdb re-called the 5' RACE reads with MiXCR, one entry per CDR3 protein. Among 1.5 million to 2 million distinct CDR3 sequences listed, around half were seen once. This chain joins TRBV6-6 and TRBJ2-3; 10 bases line up with TRBD2. The TCR was taken from a woman aged 40 to 50 in good health. The material sequenced was blood. Here the CDR3 reads CASTLAGEDTQYF. CDR3 sequence (DNA): TGTGCCAGCACCCTAGCGGGAGAAGATACGCAGTATTTT.